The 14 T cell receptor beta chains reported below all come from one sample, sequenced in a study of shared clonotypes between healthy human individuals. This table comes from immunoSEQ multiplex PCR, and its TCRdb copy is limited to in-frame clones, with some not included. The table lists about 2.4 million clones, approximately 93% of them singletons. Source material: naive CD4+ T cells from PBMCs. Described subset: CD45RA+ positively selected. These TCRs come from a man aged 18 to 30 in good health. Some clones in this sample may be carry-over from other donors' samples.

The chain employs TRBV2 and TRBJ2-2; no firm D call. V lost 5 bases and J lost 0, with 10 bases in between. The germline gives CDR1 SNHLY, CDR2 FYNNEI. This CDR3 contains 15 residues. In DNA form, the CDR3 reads TGTGCCAGCAGTCGTACACCAACGAACACCGGGGAGCTGTTTTTT. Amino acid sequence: CASSRTPTNTGELFF.

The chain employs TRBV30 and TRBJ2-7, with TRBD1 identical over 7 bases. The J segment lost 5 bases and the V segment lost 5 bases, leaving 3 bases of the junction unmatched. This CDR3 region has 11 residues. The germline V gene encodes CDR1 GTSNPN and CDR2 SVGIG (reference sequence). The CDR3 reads CAWQGVHEQYF. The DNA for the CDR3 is TGTGCCTGGCAGGGGGTCCACGAGCAGTACTTC.

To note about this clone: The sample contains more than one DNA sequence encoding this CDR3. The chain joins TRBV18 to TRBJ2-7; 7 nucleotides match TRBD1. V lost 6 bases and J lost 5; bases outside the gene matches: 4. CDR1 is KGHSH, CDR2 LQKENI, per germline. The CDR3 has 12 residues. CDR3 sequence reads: CASSQDRDEQYF. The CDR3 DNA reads TGTGCCAGCTCCCAAGACAGGGACGAGCAGTACTTC.

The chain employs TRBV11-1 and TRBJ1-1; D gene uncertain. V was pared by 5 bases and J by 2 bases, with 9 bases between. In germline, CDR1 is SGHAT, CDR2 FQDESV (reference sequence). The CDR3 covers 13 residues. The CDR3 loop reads CASSQQINTEAFF. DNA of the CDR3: TGTGCCAGCAGCCAACAGATAAACACTGAAGCTTTCTTT.

The CDR3 here is CASSPTGQGSYEQYF. DNA for the CDR3: TGTGCCAGCAGCCCGACGGGACAGGGTTCCTACGAGCAGTACTTC. V and J are TRBV9 and TRBJ2-5; 9 nucleotides line up with TRBD1. The DNA end lines up better with TRBJ2-7; the J call may be wrong. CDR1 SGDLS and CDR2 YYNGEE come from the germline V gene. There are 15 residues in the CDR3.

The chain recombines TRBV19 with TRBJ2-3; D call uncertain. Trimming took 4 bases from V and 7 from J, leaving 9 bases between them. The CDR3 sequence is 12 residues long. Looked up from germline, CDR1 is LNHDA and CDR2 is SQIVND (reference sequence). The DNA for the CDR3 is TGTGCCAGTAGTACCCTTTTGAATACGCAGTATTTT. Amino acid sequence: CASSTLLNTQYF. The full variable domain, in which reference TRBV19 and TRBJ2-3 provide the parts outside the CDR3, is DGGITQSPKYLFRKEGQNVTLSCEQNLNHDAMYWYRQDPGQGLRLIYYSQIVNDFQKGDIAEGYSVSREKKESFPLTVTSAQKNPTAFYLCASSTLLNTQYFGPGTRLTVL.

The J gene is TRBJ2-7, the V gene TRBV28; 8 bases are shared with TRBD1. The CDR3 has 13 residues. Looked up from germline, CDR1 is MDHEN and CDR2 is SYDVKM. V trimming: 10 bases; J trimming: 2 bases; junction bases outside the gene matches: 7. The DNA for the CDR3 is TGTGCCATCCAGGACAGGGCAGCCTACGAGCAGTACTTC. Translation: CAIQDRAAYEQYF.

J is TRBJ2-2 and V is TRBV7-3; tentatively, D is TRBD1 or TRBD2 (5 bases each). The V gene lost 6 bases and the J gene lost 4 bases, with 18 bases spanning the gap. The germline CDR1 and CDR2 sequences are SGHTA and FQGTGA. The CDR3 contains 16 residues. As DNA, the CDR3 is TGTGCCAGCAGTTCAGGCCGGGACCTACTCACCGGGGAGCTGTTTTTT. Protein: CASSSGRDLLTGELFF.

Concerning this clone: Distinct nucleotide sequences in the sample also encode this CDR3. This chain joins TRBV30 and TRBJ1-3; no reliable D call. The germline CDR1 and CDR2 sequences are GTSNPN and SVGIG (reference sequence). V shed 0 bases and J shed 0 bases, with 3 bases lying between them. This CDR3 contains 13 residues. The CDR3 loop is CAWSVSSGNTIYF. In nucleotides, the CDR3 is TGTGCCTGGAGTGTCAGCTCTGGAAACACCATATATTTT.

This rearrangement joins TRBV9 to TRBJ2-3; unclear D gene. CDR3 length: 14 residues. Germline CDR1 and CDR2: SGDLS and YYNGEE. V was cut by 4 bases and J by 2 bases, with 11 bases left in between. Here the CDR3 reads CASSSRAFTDTQYF. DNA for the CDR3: TGTGCCAGCAGCTCTCGAGCTTTCACAGATACGCAGTATTTT.

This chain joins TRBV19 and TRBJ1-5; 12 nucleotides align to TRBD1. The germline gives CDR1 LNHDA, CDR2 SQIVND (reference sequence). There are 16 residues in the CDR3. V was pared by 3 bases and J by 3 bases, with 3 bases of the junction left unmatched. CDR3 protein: CASSIGDRGLNQPQHF. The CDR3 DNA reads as TGTGCCAGTAGTATTGGGGACAGGGGGCTCAATCAGCCCCAGCATTTT.

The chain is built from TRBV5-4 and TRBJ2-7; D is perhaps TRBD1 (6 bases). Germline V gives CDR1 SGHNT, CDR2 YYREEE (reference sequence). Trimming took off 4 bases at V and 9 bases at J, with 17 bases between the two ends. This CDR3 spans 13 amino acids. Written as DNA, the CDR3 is TGTGCCAGCAGCACATACAGGGCCGAGGGGCAGTACTTC. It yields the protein CASSTYRAEGQYF.

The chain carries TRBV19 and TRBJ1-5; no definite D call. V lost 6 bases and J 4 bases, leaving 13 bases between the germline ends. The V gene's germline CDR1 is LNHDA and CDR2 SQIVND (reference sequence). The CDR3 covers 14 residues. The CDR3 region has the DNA TGTGCCAGTAGCTTTTTCTCCTTAAATCAGCCCCAGCATTTT. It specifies CASSFFSLNQPQHF.

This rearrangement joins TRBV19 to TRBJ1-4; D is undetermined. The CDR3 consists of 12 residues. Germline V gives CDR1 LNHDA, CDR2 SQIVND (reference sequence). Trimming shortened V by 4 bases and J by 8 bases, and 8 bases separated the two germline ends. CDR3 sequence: CASSKLREKLFF. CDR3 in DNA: TGTGCCAGTAGTAAACTCCGAGAAAAACTGTTTTTT.